This T cell receptor (beta chain) is drawn from a study of blood T cells in healthy people across ages (dated by TCRdb to 2013 to 2016). With regard to the full study: Template switching captured roughly one uniquely barcoded TCR beta cDNA molecule per two T cells in model experiments. Using the same blood draw, the study looked at two additional independent replicas of 1 million unique cDNA reads for two donors, one aged 18 to 30 and the other aged 80 or older. Four age groups were formed from the donors: young (average 16 years), middle-aged (just under 40), aged (62) and long-lived (around 82). The study measured age-related changes in TCR beta repertoire diversity using deep sequencing normalized with unique cDNA molecular identifiers.

The germline V gene encodes CDR1 LGHDT and CDR2 YNNKEL (reference sequence). Compared with germline, V lacks 1 base and J lacks 0 bases; bases without a gene match: 3. The CDR3 runs 18 residues from the cysteine to the phenylalanine. The retained sequence is limited to the CDR3, 54 bases, with the frame set at the first base. In this sample, this clonotype turned up many times. This receptor's antigen is unknown. No much larger clone exists at a distance of one base, and base qualities are not known. Library preparation employed 5' RACE. TCRdb shows the sequencer as Illumina HiSeq 2500. The second PCR ran for about 7 to 11 cycles and used a J-beta primer mix along with a sample-barcoded 5' primer. Each TCR beta cDNA molecule received a unique molecular identifier from a template-switch 5' adaptor carrying 12 random nucleotides. Each sample yielded at least 3 million CDR3-containing paired-end reads. All of the RNA was converted into first-strand cDNA using the Mint cDNA synthesis kit, with a TRBC-specific oligonucleotide serving as the primer. All cDNA was treated with uracil-DNA glycosylase and then went through a first 18-cycle PCR with the universal primers M1SS and BC2_uni_R. For the original study's pipeline: Each sample was normalized by randomly selecting 1 million high-quality reads, each carrying a distinct molecular identifier. Instead of being binned into consensus sequences, reads with shared molecular identifiers were discarded. MiTCR, set to a Q25 quality threshold and the strictest error-elimination algorithm, was used for CDR3 identification, clonotype clustering and error correction. A nonparametric unseen species model with Euler transformation was used to estimate lower-bound total TCR beta diversity. TCRdb reran the public reads through fastp at Q25 and MiXCR, keeping productive beta chains. When rows share a CDR3 protein, they turn into one entry using the most common DNA and genes. For this entry, the V and J calls and clone size follow TCRdb and not the study's own pipeline. The sample table shows fewer than 600,000 distinct CDR3 sequences, and roughly a quarter are seen once. Jointly, the top ten make up approximately 3.7% of the sample.

Donors were about 36 systemically healthy Caucasian individuals from Russia aged 6 to 90 years. Ten milliliters of peripheral blood were drawn from each donor into EDTA-treated Vacutainer tubes. Ficoll-Paque density-gradient centrifugation was used to isolate PBMCs, with at least 6 million obtained per sample. Total RNA, at least 6 micrograms per sample, was extracted from PBMCs with Trizol reagent. For every donor, an aliquot of PBMCs went through flow cytometry to measure the percentages of naive CD45RAhigh/CD27high T cells. The research as a whole found: Compared with the aged group, the long-lived group had more naive CD4+ T cells, fewer expanded clones and increased TCR diversity, suggesting age selection. The CMV infection status of donors was not known, potentially confounding age-related changes in expanded clonotypes. Estimates of total diversity based on one million sequenced T cells were considered lower bounds and underestimates. Since profiling was done on bulk unsorted PBMCs, naive and antigen-experienced compartments could not be conclusively compared. Observed TCR beta diversity per million T cells fell roughly linearly with age, and a significant reduction was already apparent by age around 40. A strong correlation was found between observed TCR beta diversity and the percentage of naive T cells measured by flow cytometry.

These data also featured in a second study, about T cells of mothers and their children. From that second study: Nine systemically healthy Caucasian individuals, comprising three mothers and their six children, were included as donors. cDNA synthesis consumed the entire amount of extracted RNA, loaded at 1.5 ug RNA in each 15 ul reaction. Sample barcodes and 2-4 random nucleotides were added via the M1S primer in the second PCR. Over 8.5 million TCR beta CDR3 reads were obtained for each mother, and some 3 million reads were obtained for each child. In both related and unrelated pairs, thymic selection shapes the output of TCR recombination in a similar way, with inherited differences having only a minor effect. Normalized repertoire overlap in related mother-child pairs was always slightly higher than in unrelated mother-child pairs, but the difference was never significant. No persistent microchimeric T cell clones were found, with a detection sensitivity of roughly 99 clones per million clonotypes. In the study, deep NGS was used to compare the TCR beta repertoires of mothers and children, and features distinguishing related mother-child pairs from unrelated individuals were sought. On average, the children were approximately 12 +/- 4 years old, while the mothers were about 40 +/- 4 years old. After adapter ligation was performed with NEBNext reagents, the libraries were sequenced on an Illumina HiSeq 2000 with 100+100 nt paired-end reads. To prevent cross-contamination, the mother and child libraries were prepared a month apart and were sequenced in separate runs. Each donor had between 500,000 and 2,000,000 distinct TCR beta clonotypes identified. Naive TCR beta clonotypes were estimated from low-frequency clonotypes matched to each donor's FACS-determined naive share, without sorting.

The chain is made from TRBV3-1 and TRBJ1-6; TRBD1 fits 10 bases in the junction. This clonotype was sampled from a boy aged 2 to 10 in good health. The sequenced sample consisted of blood. The CDR3 amino acid sequence is: CASSQGTGGFSYNSPLHF. In nucleotide form, the sequence is TGTGCCAGCAGCCAAGGGACAGGGGGTTTCTCCTATAATTCACCCCTCCACTTT.